This T cell receptor beta chain was profiled in a study of blood T cell repertoires in COVID-19. Study details: Sample material is recorded as cDNA or gDNA derived from T cells, B-cell-depleted T cells, or PBMCs.

Ages ranged from about 18 to 89 years, with residence in around 24 US areas. Authors' data handling: Nucleated cell counts were estimated from reference gene primer amplification. Sequencing was performed with immunoSEQ multiplex PCR; in TCRdb, only in-frame clones are kept and a portion is missing. D and trimming were read from the DNA, whereas the V and J calls and clone size are those reported in that table. The sample yields about 160,000 clones, around 80% seen once. The sequence came from a man in his forties or fifties who had recovered from COVID-19. Sequencing was done on a sample of PBMCs or T cells enriched from blood (not recorded which).

CDR3 sequence (DNA): TGCGCCAGCAGTGAGGACAGAACTCGTGGCTACACCTTC. It yields the protein CASSEDRTRGYTF. The chain has TRBV10-1 and TRBJ1-2, with TRBD1 as a possible D gene (5 bases). The CDR3 has 13 residues. The germline V gene encodes CDR1 WNHNN and CDR2 SYGVQD (reference sequence). V lost 2 bases, J lost 7 bases, and 11 bases lay in between.